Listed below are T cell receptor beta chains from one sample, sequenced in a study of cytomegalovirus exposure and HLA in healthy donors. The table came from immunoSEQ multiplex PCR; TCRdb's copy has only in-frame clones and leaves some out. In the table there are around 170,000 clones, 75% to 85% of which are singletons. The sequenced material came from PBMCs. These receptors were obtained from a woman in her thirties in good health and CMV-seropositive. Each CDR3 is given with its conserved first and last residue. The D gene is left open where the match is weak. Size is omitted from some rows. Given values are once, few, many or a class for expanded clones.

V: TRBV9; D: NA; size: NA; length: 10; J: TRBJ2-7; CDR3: CASSVKLAYF; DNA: TGTGCCAGCAGCGTAAAGTTGGCGTACTTC
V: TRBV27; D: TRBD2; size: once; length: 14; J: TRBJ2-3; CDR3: CASKTSGGGDTQYF; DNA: TGTGCCAGCAAGACTAGCGGGGGGGGCGATACGCAGTATTTT
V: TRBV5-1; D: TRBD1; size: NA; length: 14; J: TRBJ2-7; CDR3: CASSLGDRGHEQYF; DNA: TGCGCCAGCAGCTTAGGGGACAGAGGCCACGAGCAGTACTTC
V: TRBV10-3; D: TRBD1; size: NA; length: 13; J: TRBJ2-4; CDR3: CAISVDRGDFQYF; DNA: TGTGCCATCAGTGTTGACAGGGGGGATTTCCAGTACTTC
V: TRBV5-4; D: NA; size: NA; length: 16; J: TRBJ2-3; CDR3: CASSFPRAGFTDTQYF; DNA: TGTGCCAGCAGCTTTCCCCGAGCCGGTTTCACAGATACGCAGTATTTT
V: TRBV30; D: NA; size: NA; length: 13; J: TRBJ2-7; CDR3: CAWSVVGAGEQYF; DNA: TGTGCCTGGAGTGTAGTGGGGGCCGGGGAGCAGTACTTC
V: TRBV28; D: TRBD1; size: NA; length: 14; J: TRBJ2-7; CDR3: CASSYQGDSYEQYF; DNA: TGTGCCAGCAGCTATCAGGGGGACTCCTACGAGCAGTACTTC
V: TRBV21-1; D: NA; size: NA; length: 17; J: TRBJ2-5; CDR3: CASSKELAGGPICSLDF; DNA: TGTGCCAGCAGCAAAGAACTAGCGGGGGGCCCGATCTGCTCCTTGGACTTC
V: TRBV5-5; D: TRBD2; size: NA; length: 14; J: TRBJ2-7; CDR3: CASSRRDYAYEQYF; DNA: TGTGCCAGCAGCAGGCGGGACTACGCATACGAGCAGTACTTC
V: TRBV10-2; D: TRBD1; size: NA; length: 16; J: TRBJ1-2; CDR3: CASNPGQGYINYGYTF; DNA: TGCGCCAGCAACCCGGGACAGGGGTACATTAACTATGGCTACACCTTC
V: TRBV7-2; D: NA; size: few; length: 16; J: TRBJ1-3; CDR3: CASSLDIGSSGNTIYF; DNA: TGTGCCAGCAGCTTAGATATAGGGAGCTCTGGAAACACCATATATTTT
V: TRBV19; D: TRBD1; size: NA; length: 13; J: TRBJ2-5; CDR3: CASSRQGQETQYF; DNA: TGTGCCAGTAGTCGACAGGGCCAAGAGACCCAGTACTTC
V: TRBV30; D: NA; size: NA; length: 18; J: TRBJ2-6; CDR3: CAWSGVGVASSGANVLTF; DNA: TGTGCCTGGAGTGGGGTCGGGGTCGCGAGCTCTGGGGCCAACGTCCTGACTTTC
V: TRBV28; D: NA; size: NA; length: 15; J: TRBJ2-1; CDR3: CASSLGTLNYNEQFF; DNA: TGTGCCAGCAGTTTGGGGACACTTAATTACAATGAGCAGTTCTTC
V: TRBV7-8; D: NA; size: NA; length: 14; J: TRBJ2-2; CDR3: CASSLLQATGELFF; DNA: TGTGCCAGCAGCCTGCTACAGGCCACCGGGGAGCTGTTTTTT
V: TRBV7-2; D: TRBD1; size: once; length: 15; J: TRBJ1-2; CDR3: CASQPGGGSTHGYTF; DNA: TGTGCCAGCCAGCCAGGGGGCGGAAGTACCCATGGCTACACCTTC
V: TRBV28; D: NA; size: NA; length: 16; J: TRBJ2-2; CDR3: CASSLSRGHSTGELFF; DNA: TGTGCCAGCAGTTTATCCAGGGGTCACAGCACCGGGGAGCTGTTTTTT
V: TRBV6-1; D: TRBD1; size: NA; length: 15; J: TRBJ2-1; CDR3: CATDTGTGDRNEQFF; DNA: TGTGCCACGGATACCGGGACAGGGGATCGCAATGAGCAGTTCTTC
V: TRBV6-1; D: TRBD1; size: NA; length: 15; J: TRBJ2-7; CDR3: CASTTLGTGDYEQYF; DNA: TGTGCCAGCACAACACTCGGGACAGGGGACTACGAGCAGTACTTC
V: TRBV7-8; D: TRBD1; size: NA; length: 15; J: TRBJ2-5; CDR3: CASSADRGRWETQYF; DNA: TGTGCCAGCAGCGCGGACAGGGGGCGGTGGGAGACCCAGTACTTC
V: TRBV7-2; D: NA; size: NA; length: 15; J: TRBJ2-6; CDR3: CASSYTSAGANVLTF; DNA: TGTGCCAGCAGCTACACATCAGCTGGGGCCAACGTCCTGACTTTC
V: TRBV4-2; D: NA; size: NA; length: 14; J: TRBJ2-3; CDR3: CASNGERGTDTQYF; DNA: TGTGCCAGCAACGGGGAGCGGGGCACAGATACGCAGTATTTT
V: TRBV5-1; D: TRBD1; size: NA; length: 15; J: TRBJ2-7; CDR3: CASSLAGQGAYEQYF; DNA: TGCGCCAGCAGCTTGGCCGGACAGGGGGCCTACGAGCAGTACTTC
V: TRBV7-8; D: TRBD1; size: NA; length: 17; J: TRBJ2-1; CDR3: CASSLPGSGTAYNEQFF; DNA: TGTGCCAGCAGCTTACCCGGTTCCGGGACAGCGTACAATGAGCAGTTCTTC
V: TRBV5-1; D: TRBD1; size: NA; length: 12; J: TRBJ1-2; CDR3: CASSFRQGEYTF; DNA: TGCGCCAGCAGCTTCCGGCAGGGGGAGTACACCTTC
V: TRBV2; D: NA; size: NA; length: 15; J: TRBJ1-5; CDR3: CASRSWTASNQPQHF; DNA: TGTGCCAGCAGGTCTTGGACAGCCAGCAATCAGCCCCAGCATTTT
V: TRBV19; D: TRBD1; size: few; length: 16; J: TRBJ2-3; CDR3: CASSKDAGGGSDTQYF; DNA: TGTGCCAGTAGTAAGGATGCAGGGGGCGGCTCAGATACGCAGTATTTT
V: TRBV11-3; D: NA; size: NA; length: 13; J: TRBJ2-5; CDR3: CASSKGVRETQYF; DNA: TGTGCCAGCAGCAAGGGGGTGCGGGAGACCCAGTACTTC
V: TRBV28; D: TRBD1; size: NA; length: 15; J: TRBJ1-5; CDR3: CASSLGTGGFQPQHF; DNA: TGTGCCAGCAGTTTAGGGACAGGGGGCTTTCAGCCCCAGCATTTT
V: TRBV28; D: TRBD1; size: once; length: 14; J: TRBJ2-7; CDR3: CASGLGQAVYEQYF; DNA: TGTGCCAGCGGACTGGGACAGGCCGTCTACGAGCAGTACTTC
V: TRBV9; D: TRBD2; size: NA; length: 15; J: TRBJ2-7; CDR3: CASSVGSSGGVEQYF; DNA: TGTGCCAGCAGCGTAGGTTCCAGCGGGGGGGTCGAGCAGTACTTC
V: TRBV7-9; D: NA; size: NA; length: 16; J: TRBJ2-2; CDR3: CASSLIVLSHAGELFF; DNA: TGTGCCAGCAGCTTAATAGTTTTGAGCCACGCCGGGGAGCTGTTTTTT
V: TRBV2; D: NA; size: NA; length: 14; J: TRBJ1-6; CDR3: CASSVQGTMAPLHF; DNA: TGTGCCAGCAGCGTACAGGGAACCATGGCACCCCTCCACTTT
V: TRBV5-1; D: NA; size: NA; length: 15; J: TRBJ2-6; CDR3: CASSLTRSGANVLTF; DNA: TGCGCCAGCAGCTTGACACGTTCTGGGGCCAACGTCCTGACTTTC
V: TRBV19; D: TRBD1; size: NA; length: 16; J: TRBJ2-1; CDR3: CASSQDRSSSYNEQFF; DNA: TGTGCCAGTAGCCAGGACAGGTCGAGCTCCTACAATGAGCAGTTCTTC
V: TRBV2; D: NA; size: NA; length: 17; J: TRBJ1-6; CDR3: CASSSNQGSSYNSPLHF; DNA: TGTGCCAGCAGTTCCAATCAGGGTAGCTCCTATAATTCACCCCTCCACTTT
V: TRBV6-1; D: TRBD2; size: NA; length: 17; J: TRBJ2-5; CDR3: CASSEALLASGEETQYF; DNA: TGTGCCAGCAGTGAAGCGCTTCTGGCTAGCGGGGAAGAGACCCAGTACTTC
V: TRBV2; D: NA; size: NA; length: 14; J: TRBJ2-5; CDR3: CASSRQAGEETQYF; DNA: TGTGCCAGCAGTAGACAGGCGGGGGAGGAGACCCAGTACTTC
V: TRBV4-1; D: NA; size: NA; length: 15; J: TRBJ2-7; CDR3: CASRNTGRGTYEQYF; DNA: TGCGCCAGCAGAAACACAGGGAGGGGGACCTACGAGCAGTACTTC
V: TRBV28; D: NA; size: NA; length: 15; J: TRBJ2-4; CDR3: CASSLATLAKNIQYF; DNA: TGTGCCAGCAGTCTAGCAACGCTAGCCAAAAACATTCAGTACTTC
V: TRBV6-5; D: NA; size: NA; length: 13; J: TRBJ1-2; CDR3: CASSPCGRCGYTF; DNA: TGTGCCAGCAGCCCCTGTGGCCGTTGCGGCTACACCTTC
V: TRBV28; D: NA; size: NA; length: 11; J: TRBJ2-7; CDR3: CASSGGYEQYF; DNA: TGTGCCAGCTCCGGCGGCTACGAGCAGTACTTC
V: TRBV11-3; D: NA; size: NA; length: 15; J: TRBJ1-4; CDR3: CASSSRRATNEKLFF; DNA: TGTGCCAGCAGCTCCCGCAGGGCAACTAATGAAAAACTGTTTTTT